Listed below are T cell receptor beta chains from one sample, sequenced in a study of Ad26.COV2.S vaccination and SARS-CoV-2 variants. Produced via immunoSEQ multiplex PCR; TCRdb's table is partial and in-frame only. The table lists approximately 460,000 clones, 89% of them singletons. Material: peripheral blood, obtained in a trial of Ad26.COV2.S vaccine versus placebo. The receptors shown here come from a person between 18 and 59 years old who received the Ad26.COV2.S COVID-19 vaccine or a placebo. Both conserved end residues are part of each CDR3.

>TRBV29-1|TRBJ1-2
CSVEEPGSLYGYTF
>TRBV13|TRBJ2-7
CASSPTGPTGEQYF
>TRBV19|TRBJ2-1
CASSRSVWGGRRNEQFF
>TRBV7-8|TRBJ2-6
CASSRQGTNVLTF
>TRBV12-3/TRBV12-4|TRBJ2-1
CASTLGGEQFF
>TRBV6-1|TRBJ2-3
CASSVAGGGADTQYF
>TRBV15|TRBJ2-5
CATSRDVGGLETQYF
>TRBV12-3/TRBV12-4|TRBJ2-7
CASKAHYEQYF
>TRBV19|TRBJ1-2
CASSRTGVSLRDGYTF
>TRBV7-2|TRBJ1-4
CASSGRDRASNEKLFF
>TRBV7-3|TRBJ2-5
CASRSSGGETQYF
>TRBV5-1|TRBJ1-2
CASSLGGTNYGYTF
>TRBV19|TRBJ2-1
CASSAWRGSGNEQFF
>TRBV18|TRBJ1-5
CASSAGHGDQPQHF
>TRBV4-1|TRBJ1-2
CASSSFQGLYGYTF
>TRBV6-5|TRBJ1-6
CASSYSFRSPLHF
>TRBV19|TRBJ1-5
CATTTEYSNQPQHF
>TRBV4-1|TRBJ2-1
CASSQVLSSDEQFF
>TRBV11-2|TRBJ2-3
CASSSNRGSADTQYF
>TRBV2|TRBJ1-1
CASSEYRGSASTEAFF
>TRBV19|TRBJ2-7
CATKSRGYEQYF
>TRBV29-1|TRBJ1-4
CSLKYNEKLFF
>TRBV7-2|TRBJ1-5
CASSLVAGRNNQPQHF
>TRBV4-1|TRBJ1-2
CASSQFVGGGGNNYGYTF
>TRBV29-1|TRBJ2-1
CSVGPSAYNEQFF
>TRBV4-3|TRBJ1-2
CASSRDAGPTNYGYTF
>TRBV28|TRBJ2-7
CASSLGTHVDYEQYF
>TRBV27|TRBJ2-2
CASSLHTGELFF
>TRBV7-2|TRBJ1-1
CASSPWGGTEAFF
>TRBV4-3|TRBJ2-2
CASSQKTGYWNTGELFF
>TRBV2|TRBJ1-5
CASSGTGGLQPQHF
>TRBV18|TRBJ1-1
CASSPQKTGGAKSAFF
>TRBV20-1|TRBJ2-3
CSAAPGDKQYF
>TRBV12-2|TRBJ2-6
CATPLLCSGANVLTF
>TRBV6-5|TRBJ1-2
CASSYSRGGNYGYTF
>TRBV9|TRBJ2-1
CASSGGTGSSYNEQFF
>TRBV29-1|TRBJ2-1
CSVVVSLRNEQFF
>TRBV7-9|TRBJ1-4
CASSLGATGEKLFF
>TRBV7-9|TRBJ2-7
CASSLGRSSYEQYF
>TRBV5-1|TRBJ1-2
CASSLWGGDGYTF
>TRBV19|TRBJ2-1
CASSTRRQNEQFF
>TRBV28|TRBJ1-2
CASSTSWGRNYGYTF
>TRBV19|TRBJ1-5
CASSIGRMPGTAQHF
>TRBV6-6|TRBJ1-2
CASSYSAGYGYTF
>TRBV18|TRBJ2-7
CASSESGGEQYF
>TRBV7-2|TRBJ1-2
CASSAQSGTGAGYTF
>TRBV6-1|TRBJ1-5
CASSEATTGYSQPQHF
>TRBV24-1|TRBJ2-1
CATSVTPGQGNNEQFF
>TRBV7-3|TRBJ1-6
CASSLGTGRSPLHF
>TRBV5-1|TRBJ2-2
CASSGLADTGELFF
>TRBV11-2|TRBJ2-3
CASSSRRDRGLDTQYF